This T cell receptor beta chain was identified in a study of blood T cell repertoires in COVID-19. Study-level information: Specimens from acute and convalescent COVID-19 originated in the United States, Italy and Spain. The cDNA or gDNA used as material had been derived from T cells, B-cell-depleted T cells, or PBMCs.

Trimming left V 0 bases short and J 4 bases short, with 10 bases between. The germline gives CDR1 GTSNPN, CDR2 SVGIG (reference sequence). This CDR3 region has 13 residues. A Seattle source enrolled patients during active infection and followed them longitudinally. In the original processing: Estimation of nucleated cell counts was performed using reference gene primer amplification. The assay was immunoSEQ multiplex PCR, and TCRdb's table has in-frame clones only and misses some. D and trimming were read from the DNA, whereas the V and J calls and clone size are those reported in that table. The sample gives roughly 390,000 clones, about 89% of which show up once; about 10% is in the top ten.

The sequenced sample was peripheral blood. This TCR was recovered from a woman between 25 and 40 years old with COVID-19, enrolled during active disease. The chain joins TRBV30 to TRBJ2-7; D is possibly TRBD1 (5 bases). The CDR3 DNA is TGTGCCTGGAGTGTGACAGAGCCGTACGAGCAGTACTTC. Translation: CAWSVTEPYEQYF.